This is a list of T cell receptor beta chains from one sample in a study of resident and recirculating memory T cells in vitiligo. Generated by immunoSEQ multiplex PCR, the TCRdb table keeps only in-frame clones and is missing some. Altogether tens of thousands of clones are present, about 89% being singletons, with the ten largest covering around 4.6%. The sequencing input was blood. All receptors come from a male donor with vitiligo. CDR3s include the opening cysteine and the closing phenylalanine or tryptophan. D genes are given only for firm matches. The listing skips clone size in some rows; elsewhere it reads once, few, many or a size class.

>TRBD1|TRBV6-5|.|TRBJ1-2
CASRLQGENGYTF
TGTGCCAGCAGATTACAGGGGGAGAATGGCTACACCTTC
>.|TRBV9|.|TRBJ1-6
CASSVEGGSYNSPLHF
TGTGCCAGCAGCGTAGAAGGAGGCTCCTATAATTCACCCCTCCACTTT
>.|TRBV6-6|.|TRBJ2-5
CASSPQGLETQYF
TGTGCCAGCAGTCCCCAGGGTTTAGAGACCCAGTACTTC
>.|TRBV7-2|.|TRBJ1-1
CASSLEAGTEAFF
TGTGCCAGCAGCTTAGAAGCCGGGACAGAAGCTTTCTTT
>.|TRBV6-6|.|TRBJ1-1
CASSYGQGNTEAFF
TGTGCCAGCAGTTACGGCCAGGGGAACACTGAAGCTTTCTTT
>.|TRBV9|.|TRBJ2-1
CASSVSRGSYNEQFF
TGTGCCAGCAGCGTAAGTCGCGGCTCCTACAATGAGCAGTTCTTC
>.|TRBV10-3|.|TRBJ2-2
CAIRAQGKAGELFF
TGTGCCATCAGAGCCCAGGGGAAGGCCGGGGAGCTGTTTTTT
>.|TRBV27|.|TRBJ2-3
CASSPQGGYSTDTQYF
TGTGCCAGCAGTCCCCAGGGGGGATATAGCACAGATACGCAGTATTTT
>TRBD1|TRBV4-1|.|TRBJ1-2
CASSAFGGQGNYGYTF
TGCGCCAGCAGCGCTTTCGGGGGACAGGGAAACTATGGCTACACCTTC
>TRBD2|TRBV7-2|once|TRBJ2-2
CASSSRLAGVTGELFF
TGTGCCAGCAGCTCTCGTCTAGCGGGGGTGACCGGGGAGCTGTTTTTT
>.|TRBV6-5|few|TRBJ2-5
CASSHRQDQETQYF
TGTGCCAGCAGCCACAGGCAGGACCAAGAGACCCAGTACTTC
>TRBD1|TRBV5-6|.|TRBJ2-3
CASSTLTGGLDTQYF
TGTGCCAGCAGCACCTTGACAGGGGGCTTGGATACGCAGTATTTT
>.|TRBV10-3|once|TRBJ1-1
CAISSTVNMNTEAFF
TGTGCCATCAGTTCAACAGTCAATATGAACACTGAAGCTTTCTTT
>.|TRBV4-3|.|TRBJ1-6
CASSSRQANSPLHF
TGCGCCAGCAGCTCCCGACAGGCAAATTCACCCCTCCACTTT
>.|TRBV6-5|.|TRBJ1-1
CASRLNQNTEAFF
TGTGCCAGCAGACTTAATCAGAACACTGAAGCTTTCTTT
>TRBD1|TRBV6-1|.|TRBJ2-7
CASDTGTVGYEQYF
TGTGCCAGCGATACCGGGACAGTGGGGTACGAGCAGTACTTC
>TRBD1|TRBV9|.|TRBJ2-7
CASSVRSGQAYEQYF
TGTGCCAGCAGCGTACGTTCGGGACAGGCCTACGAGCAGTACTTC
>TRBD1|TRBV6-5|.|TRBJ2-3
CASSYARQGSTDTQYF
TGTGCCAGCAGTTACGCCCGACAGGGTTCCACAGATACGCAGTATTTT
>TRBD1|TRBV4-2|.|TRBJ1-5
CASSPRTGDSNQPQHF
TGTGCCAGCAGCCCTAGGACAGGGGATAGCAATCAGCCCCAGCATTTT
>TRBD1|TRBV29-1|.|TRBJ1-1
CSVEFTGGTEAFF
TGCAGCGTTGAATTTACAGGGGGCACTGAAGCTTTCTTT
>TRBD1|TRBV30|.|TRBJ1-1
CAGGQGARAEAFF
TGTGCCGGGGGACAGGGGGCTCGCGCTGAAGCTTTCTTT
>TRBD1|TRBV25-1|.|TRBJ1-6
CASSDWTGVNSPLHF
TGTGCCAGCAGTGACTGGACAGGTGTTAATTCACCCCTCCACTTT
>.|TRBV7-9|.|TRBJ2-4
CASSPRGVGVAKNIQYF
TGTGCCAGCAGCCCGCGGGGAGTGGGTGTAGCCAAAAACATTCAGTACTTC
>TRBD2|TRBV5-1|.|TRBJ2-3
CASSLAATSGGAGTQYF
TGCGCCAGCAGCTTGGCCGCTACTAGCGGGGGGGCGGGTACGCAGTATTTT
>.|TRBV9|.|TRBJ2-1
CASSVNRQSGYNEQFF
TGTGCCAGCAGCGTAAATCGACAGTCGGGTTACAATGAGCAGTTCTTC
>TRBD2|TRBV19|.|TRBJ2-1
CASSLGRWRGTTTMSREQFF
TGTGCCAGTAGCCTTGGGAGGTGGCGGGGGACCACTACAATGAGCAGAGAGCAGTTCTTC
>TRBD1|TRBV7-9|.|TRBJ2-1
CASSLDGQGEQFF
TGTGCCAGCAGCTTAGATGGACAGGGCGAGCAGTTCTTC
>TRBD1|TRBV6-5|.|TRBJ2-7
CASSSPGQGTYEQYF
TGTGCCAGCAGTTCTCCGGGACAGGGAACCTACGAGCAGTACTTC
>TRBD2|TRBV7-9|.|TRBJ2-2
CASSPRTSGGLNTGELFF
TGTGCCAGCAGCCCACGGACTAGCGGGGGGTTGAACACCGGGGAGCTGTTTTTT
>.|TRBV27|.|TRBJ2-1
CASSLSAPPKQFF
TGTGCCAGCAGTTTATCGGCCCCCCCAAAGCAGTTCTTC
>.|TRBV30|.|TRBJ2-1
CAWSGGSGLQFF
TGTGCCTGGAGTGGAGGAAGCGGCCTACAGTTCTTC
>TRBD1|TRBV5-4|.|TRBJ1-4
CASSQVGTGIEKLFF
TGCGCCAGCAGCCAAGTCGGGACAGGGATAGAAAAACTGTTTTTT
>.|TRBV29-1|once|TRBJ1-3
CSAGKDRSGNTIYF
TGCAGCGCCGGAAAGGACAGATCTGGAAACACCATATATTTT
>TRBD1|TRBV18|.|TRBJ2-5
CANDRGDQETQYF
TGTGCCAACGACAGGGGGGACCAAGAGACCCAGTACTTC
>.|TRBV7-2|.|TRBJ2-4
CASSSQAGKEDIQYF
TGTGCCAGCAGCTCCCAGGCGGGGAAGGAGGACATTCAGTACTTC
>.|TRBV7-3|.|TRBJ2-3
CASSSTSADTQYF
TGTGCCAGCAGCTCTACTTCCGCAGATACGCAGTATTTT
>.|TRBV7-3|.|TRBJ1-2
CASSLSGGDYGYTF
TGTGCCAGCAGCTTATCAGGAGGGGATTATGGCTACACCTTC
>.|TRBV6-4|.|TRBJ1-1
CASSDSGGPEAFF
TGTGCCAGCAGTGACTCAGGTGGGCCCGAAGCTTTCTTT
>TRBD2|TRBV18|.|TRBJ2-5
CASSPSERGWETQYF
TGTGCCAGCTCACCAAGCGAGCGGGGCTGGGAGACCCAGTACTTC
>TRBD1|TRBV5-4|.|TRBJ1-1
CASSTGQGARGNTEAFF
TGTGCCAGCAGCACCGGACAGGGGGCGCGGGGCAACACTGAAGCTTTCTTT
>.|TRBV4-1|.|TRBJ1-3
CASSQVGISGNTIYF
TGCGCCAGCAGCCAAGTCGGGATCTCTGGAAACACCATATATTTT
>.|TRBV4-2|.|TRBJ2-2
CASSQEKQVSTGELFF
TGTGCCAGCAGCCAAGAAAAACAGGTCAGCACCGGGGAGCTGTTTTTT
>.|TRBV27|.|TRBJ1-5
CASSRFSNQPQHF
TGTGCCAGCAGCCGGTTTAGCAATCAGCCCCAGCATTTT
>TRBD1|TRBV6-6|once|TRBJ1-6
CASRPTGGSPLHF
TGTGCCAGCAGACCTACAGGGGGCTCACCCCTCCACTTT
>TRBD1|TRBV7-2|.|TRBJ1-4
CASRLQGNANEKLFF
TGTGCCAGCAGGTTACAGGGGAATGCTAATGAAAAACTGTTTTTT
>.|TRBV7-9|once|TRBJ2-7
CASSNRGGYEQYF
TGTGCCAGCAGCAACAGGGGAGGCTACGAGCAGTACTTC
>TRBD1|TRBV7-9|.|TRBJ1-2
CASSPREGAPSLYGYTF
TGTGCCAGCAGTCCCCGGGAGGGGGCGCCTTCCCTATATGGCTACACCTTC
>TRBD2|TRBV2|.|TRBJ2-3
CASSPSLLAGASSSTDTQYF
TGTGCCAGCAGTCCTTCCCTACTAGCGGGGGCATCGTCTAGCACAGATACGCAGTATTTT
>.|TRBV7-9|.|TRBJ1-3
CASSPPGISGNTIYF
TGTGCCAGCAGCCCCCCAGGGATTTCCGGAAACACCATATATTTT
>.|TRBV2|once|TRBJ2-5
CASGGLLQETQYF
TGTGCCAGCGGGGGCCTCCTTCAAGAGACCCAGTACTTC
>.|TRBV10-3|.|TRBJ2-1
CAISETSRGEQFF
TGTGCCATCAGTGAGACATCACGCGGTGAGCAGTTCTTC
>.|TRBV7-8|.|TRBJ2-2
CASSPPGTRRAGELFF
TGTGCCAGCAGCCCCCCTGGGACTCGGCGGGCCGGGGAGCTGTTTTTT
>TRBD2|TRBV5-1|.|TRBJ2-5
CASSLVASGGGPQETQYF
TGCGCCAGCAGCTTGGTGGCTAGCGGGGGCGGTCCACAAGAGACCCAGTACTTC
>TRBD1|TRBV4-2|.|TRBJ1-5
CASSADRGTQPQHF
TGTGCCAGCAGCGCGGACAGGGGTACTCAGCCCCAGCATTTT
>.|TRBV9|.|TRBJ2-7
CASSVAAQDEQYF
TGTGCCAGCAGCGTAGCCGCGCAGGACGAGCAGTACTTC
>TRBD1|TRBV6-1|few|TRBJ1-2
CASSPGTGYGYTF
TGTGCCAGCAGTCCGGGGACAGGGTATGGCTACACCTTC
>TRBD2|TRBV4-3|.|TRBJ2-1
CASSLTGTSGASYNEQFF
TGCGCCAGCAGCCTAACCGGGACTAGCGGGGCCTCCTACAATGAGCAGTTCTTC
>.|TRBV6-5|.|TRBJ2-7
CASSYSRGRKDEQYF
TGTGCCAGCAGTTACTCGAGAGGGAGAAAGGACGAGCAGTACTTC